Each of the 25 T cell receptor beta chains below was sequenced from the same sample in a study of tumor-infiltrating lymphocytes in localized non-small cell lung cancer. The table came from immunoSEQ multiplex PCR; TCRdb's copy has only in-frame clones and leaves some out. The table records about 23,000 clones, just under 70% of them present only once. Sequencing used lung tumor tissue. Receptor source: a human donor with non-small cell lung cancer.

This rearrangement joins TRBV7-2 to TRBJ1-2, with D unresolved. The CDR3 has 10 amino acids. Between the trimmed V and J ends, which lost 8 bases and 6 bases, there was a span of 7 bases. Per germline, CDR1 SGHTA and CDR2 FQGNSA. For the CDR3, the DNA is TGTGCCAGCCCCGCTGATGGCTACACCTTC. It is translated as CASPADGYTF. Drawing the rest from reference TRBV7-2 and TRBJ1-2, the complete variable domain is GAGVSQSPSNKVTEKGKDVELRCDPISGHTALYWYRQSLGQGLEFLIYFQGNSAPDKSGLPSDRFSAERTGGSVSTLTIQRTQQEDSAVYLCASPADGYTFGSGTRLTVV.

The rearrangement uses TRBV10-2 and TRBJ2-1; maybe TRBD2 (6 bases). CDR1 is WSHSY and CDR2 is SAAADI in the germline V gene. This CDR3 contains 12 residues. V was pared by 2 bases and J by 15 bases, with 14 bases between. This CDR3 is CASSELGTSPFF. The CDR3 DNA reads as TGCGCCAGCAGTGAGCTCGGGACTTCTCCGTTCTTC.

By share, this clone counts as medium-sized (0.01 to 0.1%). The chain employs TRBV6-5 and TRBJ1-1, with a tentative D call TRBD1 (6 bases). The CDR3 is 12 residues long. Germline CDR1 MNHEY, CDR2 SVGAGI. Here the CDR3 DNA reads TGTGTTACGGGGGGGCAGGGCACTGAAGCTTTCTTT. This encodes CVTGGQGTEAFF.

The CDR3 region is CASTRGRGQETQYF. DNA of the CDR3: TGTGCCAGCACCCGGGGGAGGGGGCAAGAGACCCAGTACTTC. The V gene is TRBV9, the J gene TRBJ2-5; a weak D match, TRBD2 (7 bases). Germline lookup yields CDR1 SGDLS and CDR2 YYNGEE. The ends were cut back, 6 bases at V and 2 bases at J, with 14 bases in the middle. This CDR3 region has 14 residues.

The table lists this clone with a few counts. CDR3 bases: TGTGCCAGCAGGGGGGGACAGGGGCGGGAAAAACTGTTTTTT. Protein product: CASRGGQGREKLFF. The chain uses TRBV2 and TRBJ1-4; 10 positions agree with TRBD1. Germline V gene lookup returns CDR1 SNHLY and CDR2 FYNNEI. The CDR3 has 14 residues. V lost 6 bases and J lost 8; bases outside the gene matches: 6.

CDR3 nucleotides: TGTGCCAGCAGTCTCCTCTCAGGGATGAACACTGAAGCTTTCTTT. Residues: CASSLLSGMNTEAFF. This sequence joins TRBV28 and TRBJ1-1, with D maybe TRBD1 (5 bases). There are 15 residues in the CDR3. Trimming shortened V by 5 bases and J by 0 bases, and 13 bases separated the two germline ends. The germline CDR1 and CDR2 sequences are MDHEN and SYDVKM.

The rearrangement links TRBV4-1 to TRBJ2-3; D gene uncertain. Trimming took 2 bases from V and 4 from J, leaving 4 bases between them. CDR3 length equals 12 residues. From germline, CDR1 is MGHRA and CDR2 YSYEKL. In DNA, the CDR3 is TGCGCCAGCAGCCAAAATCCAGATACGCAGTATTTT. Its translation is CASSQNPDTQYF.

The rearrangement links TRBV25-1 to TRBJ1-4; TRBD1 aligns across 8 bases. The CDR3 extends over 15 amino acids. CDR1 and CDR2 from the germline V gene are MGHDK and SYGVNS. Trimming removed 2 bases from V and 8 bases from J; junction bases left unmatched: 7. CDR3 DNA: TGTGCCAGCAGTGAAACCAGACAGGGGAAAGAAAAACTGTTTTTT. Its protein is CASSETRQGKEKLFF.

Written as DNA, the CDR3 is TGTGCCAGTAGTACGAGCCCTGTCATGAACACTGAAGCTTTCTTT. Translating gives CASSTSPVMNTEAFF. This chain connects TRBV19 to TRBJ1-1; D is undetermined. CDR3 length: 15 amino acids. Germline assignment: CDR1 LNHDA and CDR2 SQIVND (reference sequence). V dropped 4 bases and J dropped 0 bases, with 12 bases sitting between them.

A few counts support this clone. Here the CDR3 DNA reads TGCGCCAGCAGCTTGGCGGGAGTGTGGGAGACCCAGTACTTC. This codes for CASSLAGVWETQYF. This chain joins TRBV5-1 and TRBJ2-5; D might be TRBD2 (6 bases). V was shortened by 0 bases and J by 5 bases, with 11 bases between the two germline ends. CDR1 and CDR2 (germline): SGHRS, YFSETQ. This CDR3 spans 14 amino acids.

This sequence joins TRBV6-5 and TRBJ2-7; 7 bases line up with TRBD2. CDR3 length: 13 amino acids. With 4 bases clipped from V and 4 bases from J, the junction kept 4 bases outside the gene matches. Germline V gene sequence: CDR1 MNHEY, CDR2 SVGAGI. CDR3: CASSLGLSYEQYF. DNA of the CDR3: TGTGCCAGCAGTTTGGGACTATCGTACGAGCAGTACTTC.

The CDR3 reads CASSPIASGVYQETQYF. In nucleotides, the CDR3 is TGTGCCAGCAGCCCCATTGCCAGCGGAGTGTACCAAGAGACCCAGTACTTC. The gene calls are TRBV5-6 and TRBJ2-5, with a possible D match to TRBD2 (5 bases). V gave up 4 bases and J gave up 0 bases, with 19 bases separating them. The length of the CDR3 is 17 residues. Germline assignment: CDR1 SGHDT and CDR2 YYEEEE.

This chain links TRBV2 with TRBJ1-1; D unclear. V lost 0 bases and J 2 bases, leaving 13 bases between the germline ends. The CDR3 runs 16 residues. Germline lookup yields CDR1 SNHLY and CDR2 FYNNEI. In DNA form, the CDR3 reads TGTGCCAGCAGTGAAGCGCTCGGGGTGGGAAACACTGAAGCTTTCTTT. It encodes CASSEALGVGNTEAFF.

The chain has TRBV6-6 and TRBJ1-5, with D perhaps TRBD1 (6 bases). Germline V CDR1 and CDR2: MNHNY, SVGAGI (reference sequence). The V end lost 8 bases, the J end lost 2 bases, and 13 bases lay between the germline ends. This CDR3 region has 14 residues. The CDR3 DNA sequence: TGTGCCAGCTCGACAGGCAGGGGCAATCAGCCCCAGCATTTT. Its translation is CASSTGRGNQPQHF.

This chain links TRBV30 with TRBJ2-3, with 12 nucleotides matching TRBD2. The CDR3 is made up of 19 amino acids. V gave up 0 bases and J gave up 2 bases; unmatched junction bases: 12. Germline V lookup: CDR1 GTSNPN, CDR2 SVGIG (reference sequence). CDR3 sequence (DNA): TGTGCCTGGAGTGTACGATGGGGGACTAGCGGGTGGTACACAGATACGCAGTATTTT. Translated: CAWSVRWGTSGWYTDTQYF.

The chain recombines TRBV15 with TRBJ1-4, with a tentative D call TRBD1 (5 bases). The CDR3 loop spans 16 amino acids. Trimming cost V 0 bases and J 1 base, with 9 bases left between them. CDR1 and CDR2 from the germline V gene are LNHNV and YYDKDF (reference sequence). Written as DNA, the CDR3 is TGTGCCACCAGCAGAGATGTGGGGGGAACTAATGAAAAACTGTTTTTT. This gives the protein CATSRDVGGTNEKLFF.

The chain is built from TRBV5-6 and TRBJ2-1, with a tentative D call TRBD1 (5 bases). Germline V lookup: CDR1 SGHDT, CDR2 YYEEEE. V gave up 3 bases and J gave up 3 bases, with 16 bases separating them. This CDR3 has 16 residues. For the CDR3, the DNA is TGTGCCAGCAGCTCGTCTCGAGGCAGGGACTACAATGAGCAGTTCTTC. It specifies CASSSSRGRDYNEQFF.

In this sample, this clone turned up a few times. CDR3: CASSVGGSGTYEQYF. The DNA of the CDR3 is TGTGCCAGCAGCGTAGGGGGTAGCGGAACCTACGAGCAGTACTTC. This chain links TRBV9 with TRBJ2-7, with D perhaps matching TRBD2 (6 bases). Germline lookup yields CDR1 SGDLS and CDR2 YYNGEE. This CDR3 is built from 15 residues. Trimming took 0 bases from V and 2 from J, leaving 12 bases between them.

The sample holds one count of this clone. The CDR3 region has the DNA TGTGCCAGTAGGCTATACGGGACTTTCACAGATACGCAGTATTTT. It yields the protein CASRLYGTFTDTQYF. The chain combines TRBV19 with TRBJ2-3; D might be TRBD2 (6 bases). The V gene's germline CDR1 is LNHDA and CDR2 SQIVND (reference sequence). V was shortened by 6 bases and J by 2 bases, with 15 bases between the two germline ends. This CDR3 is built from 15 residues.

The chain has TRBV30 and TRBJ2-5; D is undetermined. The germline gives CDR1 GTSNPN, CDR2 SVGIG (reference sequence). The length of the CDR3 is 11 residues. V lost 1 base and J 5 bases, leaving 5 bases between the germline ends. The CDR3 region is CAWSAVETQYF. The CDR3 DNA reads TGTGCCTGGAGTGCAGTGGAGACCCAGTACTTC.

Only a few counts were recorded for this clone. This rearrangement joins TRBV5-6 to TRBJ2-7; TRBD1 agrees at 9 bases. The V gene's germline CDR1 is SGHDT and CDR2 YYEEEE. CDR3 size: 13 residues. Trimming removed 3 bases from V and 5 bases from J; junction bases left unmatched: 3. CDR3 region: CASSSGTGNEQYF. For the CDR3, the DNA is TGTGCCAGCAGCTCAGGGACAGGGAACGAGCAGTACTTC.

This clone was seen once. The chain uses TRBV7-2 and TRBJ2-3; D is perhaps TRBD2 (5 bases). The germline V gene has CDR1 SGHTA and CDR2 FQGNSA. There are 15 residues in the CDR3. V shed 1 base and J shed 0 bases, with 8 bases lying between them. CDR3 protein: CASSLEKRSTDTQYF. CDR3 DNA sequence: TGTGCCAGCAGCTTAGAGAAGCGGAGCACAGATACGCAGTATTTT.

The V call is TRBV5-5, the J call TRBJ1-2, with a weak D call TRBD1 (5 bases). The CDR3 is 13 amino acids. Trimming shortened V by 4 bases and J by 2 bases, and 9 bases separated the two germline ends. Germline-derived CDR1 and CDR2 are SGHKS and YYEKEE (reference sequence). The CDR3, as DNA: TGTGCCAGCAGCATGGACACGAACTATGGCTACACCTTC. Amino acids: CASSMDTNYGYTF.

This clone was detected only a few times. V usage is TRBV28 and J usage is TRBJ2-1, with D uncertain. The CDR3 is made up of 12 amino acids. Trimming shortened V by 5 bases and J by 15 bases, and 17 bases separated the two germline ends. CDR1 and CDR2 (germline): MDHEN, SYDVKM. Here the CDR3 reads CASSPPTSNPFF. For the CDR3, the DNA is TGTGCCAGCAGTCCCCCTACCAGCAATCCGTTCTTC. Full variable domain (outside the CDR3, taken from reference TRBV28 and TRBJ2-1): DVKVTQSSRYLVKRTGEKVFLECVQDMDHENMFWYRQDPGLGLRLIYFSYDVKMKEKGDIPEGYSVSREKKERFSLILESASTNQTSMYLCASSPPTSNPFFGPGTRLTVL.

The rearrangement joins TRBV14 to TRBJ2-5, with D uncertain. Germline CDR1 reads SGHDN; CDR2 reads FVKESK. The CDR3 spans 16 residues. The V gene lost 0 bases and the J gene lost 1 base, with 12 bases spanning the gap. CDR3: CASSQDRWKVQETQYF. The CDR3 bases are TGTGCCAGCAGCCAAGACAGATGGAAGGTCCAAGAGACCCAGTACTTC. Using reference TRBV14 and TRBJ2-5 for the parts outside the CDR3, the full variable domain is EAGVTQFPSHSVIEKGQTVTLRCDPISGHDNLYWYRRVMGKEIKFLLHFVKESKQDESGMPNNRFLAERTGGTYSTLKVQPAELEDSGVYFCASSQDRWKVQETQYFGPGTRLLVL.